This T cell receptor (beta chain) was sequenced for a study of TIL therapy for anti-PD-1-resistant metastatic lung cancer. CDR1 and CDR2 from the germline V gene are GTSNPN and SVGIG (reference sequence). V was pared by 2 bases and J by 7 bases, with 17 bases of the junction left unmatched. This CDR3 has 17 residues. Study observations and caveats: The baseline peripheral repertoire was partially replaced by infused TIL clonotypes that later decayed.

This was the immunoSEQ v3 assay. Data came from immunoSEQ multiplex PCR; TCRdb stores just in-frame clones and leaves some out. The table lists about 47,000 clones, approximately 86% of them singletons, with 5% in the top ten. About this clone: Its antigen is as yet unknown.

Noted time point: pre-treatment sample, taken before nivolumab and TIL therapy. The source material was blood, sampled at baseline. This sequence joins TRBV30 and TRBJ2-7, with 10 bases lining up with TRBD1. This TCR derives from a person aged 25-80 years with non-small cell lung cancer. The CDR3 DNA is TGTGCCTGGAGTCCCCAGGGATTCAGGGACAGGGGATTTGAGCAGTACTTC. This sequence encodes CAWSPQGFRDRGFEQYF.